This paragraph covers one TCR beta chain sequence. Per germline, CDR1 SNHLY and CDR2 FYNNEI. There are 13 residues in the CDR3. J gave up 4 bases and V 6 bases, and 2 bases lay outside the gene matches. This sample is part of a study of control samples from healthy donors and cancer patients. Assay used: immunoSEQ multiplex PCR; TCRdb lists only in-frame clones, some missing. Of over 50,000 clones in the sample, approximately 80% were seen once. The chain carries TRBV2 and TRBJ1-5; 8 nucleotides align to TRBD1. This TCR came from a man between 65 and 85 years old in good health. Sequenced input: blood. The CDR3, as DNA: TGTGCCAGCAGGAGGACAGGGAATCAGCCCCAGCATTTT. This sequence encodes CASRRTGNQPQHF.